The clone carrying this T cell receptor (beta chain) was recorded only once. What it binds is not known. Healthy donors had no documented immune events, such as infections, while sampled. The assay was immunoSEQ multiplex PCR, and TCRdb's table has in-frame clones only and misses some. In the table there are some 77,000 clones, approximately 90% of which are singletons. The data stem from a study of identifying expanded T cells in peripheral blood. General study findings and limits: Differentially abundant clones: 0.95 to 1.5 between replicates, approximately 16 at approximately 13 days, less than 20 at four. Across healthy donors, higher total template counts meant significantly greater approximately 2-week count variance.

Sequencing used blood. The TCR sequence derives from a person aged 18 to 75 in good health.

The CDR3: CASSSQGTGVPQYF. The CDR3 DNA follows: TGTGCCAGTAGTTCTCAAGGGACAGGGGTTCCGCAGTATTTT. This chain connects TRBV19 to TRBJ2-3; 10 bases agree with TRBD1. Germline CDR1 is LNHDA and CDR2 is SQIVND (reference sequence). The CDR3 has 14 amino acids. The junction had 9 bases not matched to a gene; V was cut back by 5 bases and J by 10 bases.